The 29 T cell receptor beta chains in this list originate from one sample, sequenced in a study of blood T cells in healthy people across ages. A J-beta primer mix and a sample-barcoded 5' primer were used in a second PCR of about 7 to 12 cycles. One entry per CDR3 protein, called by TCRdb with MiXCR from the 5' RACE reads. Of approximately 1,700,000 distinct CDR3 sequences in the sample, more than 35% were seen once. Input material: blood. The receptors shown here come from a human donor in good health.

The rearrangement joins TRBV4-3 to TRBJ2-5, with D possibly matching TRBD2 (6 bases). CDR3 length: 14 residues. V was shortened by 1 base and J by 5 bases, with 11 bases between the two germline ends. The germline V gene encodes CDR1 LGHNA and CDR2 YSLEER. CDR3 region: CASSQVRGIETQYF. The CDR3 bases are TGCGCCAGCAGCCAAGTCCGGGGGATTGAGACCCAGTACTTC.

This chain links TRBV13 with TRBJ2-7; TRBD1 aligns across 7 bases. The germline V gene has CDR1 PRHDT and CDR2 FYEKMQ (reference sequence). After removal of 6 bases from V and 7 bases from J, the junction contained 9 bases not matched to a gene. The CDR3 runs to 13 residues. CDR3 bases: TGTGCCAGCAGTTCTACAGGGGAGAGGGAGCAGTACTTC. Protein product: CASSSTGEREQYF.

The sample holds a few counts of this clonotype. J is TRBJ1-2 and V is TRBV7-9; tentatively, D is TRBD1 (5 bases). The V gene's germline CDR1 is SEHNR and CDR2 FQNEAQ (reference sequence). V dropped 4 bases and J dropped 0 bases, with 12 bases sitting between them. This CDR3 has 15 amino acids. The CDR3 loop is CASSSSLGPNYGYTF. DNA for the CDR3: TGTGCCAGCAGCTCCTCTTTGGGGCCTAACTATGGCTACACCTTC.

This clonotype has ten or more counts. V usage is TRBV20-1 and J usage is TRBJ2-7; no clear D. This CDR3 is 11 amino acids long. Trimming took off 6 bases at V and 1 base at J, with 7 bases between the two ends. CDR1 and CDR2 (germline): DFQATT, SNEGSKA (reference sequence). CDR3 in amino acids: CSALDSYEQYF. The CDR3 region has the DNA TGCAGTGCCTTGGATTCCTACGAGCAGTACTTC.

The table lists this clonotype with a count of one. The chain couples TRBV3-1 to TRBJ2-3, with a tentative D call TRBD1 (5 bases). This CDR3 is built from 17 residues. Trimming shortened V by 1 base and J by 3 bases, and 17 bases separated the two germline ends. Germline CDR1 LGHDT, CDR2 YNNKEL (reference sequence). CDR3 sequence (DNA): TGTGCCAGCAGCCAAGGCATAGGGGTCATCCCAACAGATACGCAGTATTTT. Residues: CASSQGIGVIPTDTQYF.

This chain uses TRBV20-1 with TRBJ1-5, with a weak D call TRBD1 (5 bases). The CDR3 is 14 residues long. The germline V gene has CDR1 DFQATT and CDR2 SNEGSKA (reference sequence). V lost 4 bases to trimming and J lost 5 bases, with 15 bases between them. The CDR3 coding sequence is TGCAGTGCTATCGTGACGGGGGGGGATCAGCCCCAGCATTTT. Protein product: CSAIVTGGDQPQHF.

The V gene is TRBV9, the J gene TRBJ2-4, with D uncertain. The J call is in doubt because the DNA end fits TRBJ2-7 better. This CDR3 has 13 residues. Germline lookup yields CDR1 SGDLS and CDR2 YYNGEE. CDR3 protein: CASSVGRFDEQYF. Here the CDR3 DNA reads TGTGCCAGCAGCGTAGGAAGGTTCGACGAGCAGTACTTC.

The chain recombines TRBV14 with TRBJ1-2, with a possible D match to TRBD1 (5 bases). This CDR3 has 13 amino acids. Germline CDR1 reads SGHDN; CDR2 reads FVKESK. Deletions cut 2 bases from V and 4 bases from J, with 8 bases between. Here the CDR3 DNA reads TGTGCCAGCAGCCAACTAGGGACCTATGGCTACACCTTC. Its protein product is CASSQLGTYGYTF.

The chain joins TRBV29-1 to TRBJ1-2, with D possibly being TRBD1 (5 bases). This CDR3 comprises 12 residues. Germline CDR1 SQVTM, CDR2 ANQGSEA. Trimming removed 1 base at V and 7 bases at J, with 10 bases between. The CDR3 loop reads CSVEGGRGGYTF. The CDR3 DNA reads TGCAGCGTTGAAGGGGGAAGGGGTGGCTACACCTTC.

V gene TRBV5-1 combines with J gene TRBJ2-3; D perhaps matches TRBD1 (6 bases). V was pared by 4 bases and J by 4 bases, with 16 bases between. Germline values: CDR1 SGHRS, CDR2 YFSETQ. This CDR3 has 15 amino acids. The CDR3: CASSTGHREADTQYF. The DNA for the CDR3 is TGCGCCAGCAGCACCGGACACAGGGAAGCAGATACGCAGTATTTT.

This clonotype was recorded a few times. The CDR3 region is CASSSSGGARSDTQYF. The CDR3 coding sequence is TGTGCCAGCAGTTCGAGCGGGGGGGCTCGTTCAGATACGCAGTATTTT. The V call is TRBV12-3 or TRBV12-4, the J call TRBJ2-3; 10 nucleotides match TRBD2. Trimming cost V 4 bases and J 4 bases; bases outside gene matches: 8. CDR3 length: 16 amino acids.

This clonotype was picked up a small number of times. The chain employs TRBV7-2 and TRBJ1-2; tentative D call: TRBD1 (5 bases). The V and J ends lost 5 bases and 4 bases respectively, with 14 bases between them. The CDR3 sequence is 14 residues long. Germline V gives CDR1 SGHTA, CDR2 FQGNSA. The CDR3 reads CASSADSPFYGYTF. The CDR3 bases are TGTGCCAGCAGCGCAGACAGCCCCTTCTATGGCTACACCTTC.

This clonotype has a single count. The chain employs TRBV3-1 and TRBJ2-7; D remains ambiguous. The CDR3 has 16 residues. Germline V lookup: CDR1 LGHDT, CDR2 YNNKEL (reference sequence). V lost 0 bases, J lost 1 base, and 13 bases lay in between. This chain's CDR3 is CASSQEEQTMSYEQYF. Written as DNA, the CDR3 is TGTGCCAGCAGCCAAGAGGAGCAAACGATGTCCTACGAGCAGTACTTC.

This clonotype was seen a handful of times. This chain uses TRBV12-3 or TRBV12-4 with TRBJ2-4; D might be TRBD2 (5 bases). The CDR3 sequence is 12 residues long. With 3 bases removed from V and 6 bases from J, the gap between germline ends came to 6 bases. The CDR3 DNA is TGTGCCAGCAGTTTCGAGGGAAACATTCAGTACTTC. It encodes CASSFEGNIQYF.

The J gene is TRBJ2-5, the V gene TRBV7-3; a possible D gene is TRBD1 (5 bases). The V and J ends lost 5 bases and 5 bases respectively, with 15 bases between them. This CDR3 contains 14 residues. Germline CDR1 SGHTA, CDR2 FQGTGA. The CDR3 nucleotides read TGTGCCAGCAGCCCTCGCGGCAGGGCGGAGACCCAGTACTTC. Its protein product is CASSPRGRAETQYF.

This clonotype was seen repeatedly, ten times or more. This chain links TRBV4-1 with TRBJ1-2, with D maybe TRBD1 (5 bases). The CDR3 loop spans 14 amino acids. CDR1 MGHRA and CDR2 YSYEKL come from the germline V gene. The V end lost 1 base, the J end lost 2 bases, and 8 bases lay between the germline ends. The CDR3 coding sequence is TGCGCCAGCAGCCAAGTGGGGGGGAACTATGGCTACACCTTC. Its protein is CASSQVGGNYGYTF.

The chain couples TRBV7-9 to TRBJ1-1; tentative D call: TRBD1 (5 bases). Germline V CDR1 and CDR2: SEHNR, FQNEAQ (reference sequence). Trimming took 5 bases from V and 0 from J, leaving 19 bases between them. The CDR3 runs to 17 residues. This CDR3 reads CASSTRKRQSMNTEAFF. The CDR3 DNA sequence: TGTGCCAGCAGCACCAGAAAAAGACAGTCTATGAACACTGAAGCTTTCTTT. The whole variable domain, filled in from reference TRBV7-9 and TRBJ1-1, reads DTGVSQNPRHKITKRGQNVTFRCDPISEHNRLYWYRQTLGQGPEFLTYFQNEAQLEKSRLLSDRFSAERPKGSFSTLEIQRTEQGDSAMYLCASSTRKRQSMNTEAFFGQGTRLTVV.

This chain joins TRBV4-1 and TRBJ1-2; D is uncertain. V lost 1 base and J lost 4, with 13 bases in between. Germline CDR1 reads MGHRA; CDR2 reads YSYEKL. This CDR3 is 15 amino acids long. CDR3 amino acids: CASSQGPGSSYGYTF. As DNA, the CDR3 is TGCGCCAGCAGCCAAGGGCCGGGATCAAGCTATGGCTACACCTTC.

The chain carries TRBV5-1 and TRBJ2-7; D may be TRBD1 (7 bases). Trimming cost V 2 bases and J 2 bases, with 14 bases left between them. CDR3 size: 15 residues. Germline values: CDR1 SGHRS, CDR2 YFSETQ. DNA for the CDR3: TGCGCCAGCAGCTTTTGGGCAGGGGGGACCTACGAGCAGTACTTC. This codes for CASSFWAGGTYEQYF.

The CDR3 sequence: CSMGGETQYF. CDR3 nucleotide sequence: TGCAGCATGGGTGGGGAGACCCAGTACTTC. The chain links TRBV29-1 to TRBJ2-5; D not certain. The CDR3 loop spans 10 amino acids. The V end lost 8 bases, the J end lost 5 bases, and 9 bases lay between the germline ends. Per germline, CDR1 SQVTM and CDR2 ANQGSEA.

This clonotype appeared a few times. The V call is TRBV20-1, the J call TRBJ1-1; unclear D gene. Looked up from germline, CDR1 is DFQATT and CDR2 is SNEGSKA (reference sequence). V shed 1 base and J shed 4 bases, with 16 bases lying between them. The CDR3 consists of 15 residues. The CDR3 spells CSARVFGQRGTEAFF. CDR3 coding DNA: TGCAGTGCTAGAGTTTTCGGGCAGAGAGGCACTGAAGCTTTCTTT.

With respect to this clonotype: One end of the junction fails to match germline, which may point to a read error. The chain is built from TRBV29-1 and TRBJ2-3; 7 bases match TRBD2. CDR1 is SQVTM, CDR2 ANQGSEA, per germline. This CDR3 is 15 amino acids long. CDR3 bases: TGCAGCGTTGAAGATCGGGGGGATGGCACAGATACGCGGTATTTT. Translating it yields CSVEDRGDGTDTRYF.

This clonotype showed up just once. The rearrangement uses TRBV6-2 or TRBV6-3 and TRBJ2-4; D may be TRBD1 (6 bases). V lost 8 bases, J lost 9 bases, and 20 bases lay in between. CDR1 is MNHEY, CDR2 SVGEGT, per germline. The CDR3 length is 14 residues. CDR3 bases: TGTGCCAGCGGCGACACCGGGACAACTGGCATTCAGTACTTC. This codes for CASGDTGTTGIQYF.

CDR3 coding DNA: TGCAGTGCTAGATACCGGGACAGGGGTCTTTACGAGCAGTACTTC. This encodes CSARYRDRGLYEQYF. The chain uses TRBV20-1 and TRBJ2-4; TRBD1 aligns across 10 bases. The DNA end lines up better with TRBJ2-7; the J call may be wrong. Germline V CDR1 and CDR2: DFQATT, SNEGSKA (reference sequence). The CDR3 is 15 amino acids.

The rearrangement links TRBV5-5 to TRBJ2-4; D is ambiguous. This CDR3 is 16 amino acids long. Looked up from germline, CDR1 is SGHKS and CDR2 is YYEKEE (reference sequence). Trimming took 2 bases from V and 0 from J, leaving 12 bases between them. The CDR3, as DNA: TGTGCCAGCAGCTTTGCCAGAACCCTAGCCAAAAACATTCAGTACTTC. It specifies CASSFARTLAKNIQYF.

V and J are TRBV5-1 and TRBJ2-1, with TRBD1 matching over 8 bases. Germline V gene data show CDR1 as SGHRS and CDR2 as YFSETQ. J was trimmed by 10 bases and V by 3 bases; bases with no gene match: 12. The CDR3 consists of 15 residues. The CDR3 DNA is TGCGCCAGCAGCTCCGGACAGGGTGCCTTTGGCGAGCAGTTCTTC. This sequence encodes CASSSGQGAFGEQFF.

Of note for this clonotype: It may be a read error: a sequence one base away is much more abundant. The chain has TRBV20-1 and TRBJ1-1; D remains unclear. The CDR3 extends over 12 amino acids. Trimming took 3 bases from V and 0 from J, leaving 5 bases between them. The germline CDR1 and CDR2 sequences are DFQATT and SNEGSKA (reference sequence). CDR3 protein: CSARRMNTEAFF. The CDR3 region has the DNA TGCAGTGCTAGGAGGATGAACACTGAAGCTTTCTTT.

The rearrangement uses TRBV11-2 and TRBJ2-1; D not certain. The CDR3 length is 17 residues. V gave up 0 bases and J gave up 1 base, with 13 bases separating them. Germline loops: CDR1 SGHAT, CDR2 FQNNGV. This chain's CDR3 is CASSLDYRLSSYNEQFF. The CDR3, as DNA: TGTGCCAGCAGCTTAGATTATCGCCTATCTTCCTACAATGAGCAGTTCTTC.

The CDR3: CASIGGLNERIYTEAFF. DNA for the CDR3: TGTGCCAGCATCGGCGGGTTGAATGAAAGGATCTACACTGAAGCTTTCTTT. The chain recombines TRBV12-3 or TRBV12-4 with TRBJ1-1; D gene unclear. CDR3 size: 17 residues. V gave up 7 bases and J gave up 3 bases, with 24 bases separating them.